These 22 T cell receptor beta chains originate from one sample sequenced in a study of response to subunit inactivated influenza vaccine. TCRdb re-analysed the RT-PCR reads in MiXCR, keeping a single row per CDR3 protein. The table lists 500,000 to 650,000 distinct CDR3 sequences, 7.6% of them singletons, with 10% to 15% in the top ten. Here the sequenced sample was PBMCs from blood, taken around 25 months after vaccination. The receptors here all came from a man between 45 and 75 years old who received an inactivated influenza vaccine.

J is TRBJ1-1 and V is TRBV4-3; D unclear. V was cut by 0 bases and J by 0 bases, with 11 bases left in between. This CDR3 is 16 amino acids long. The germline V gene has CDR1 LGHNA and CDR2 YSLEER. This chain's CDR3 is CASSQDLPGMNTEAFF. As DNA, the CDR3 is TGCGCCAGCAGCCAAGATCTCCCCGGGATGAACACTGAAGCTTTCTTT.

This clonotype was detected ten times or more. The chain links TRBV28 to TRBJ2-6, with TRBD1 matching 9 bases. V trimming: 4 bases; J trimming: 2 bases; junction bases outside the gene matches: 9. Germline values: CDR1 MDHEN, CDR2 SYDVKM. This CDR3 spans 18 amino acids. The CDR3: CASSYPGQGRPGANVLTF. For the CDR3, the DNA is TGTGCCAGCAGTTATCCGGGACAGGGTCGGCCTGGGGCCAACGTCCTGACTTTC.

This clonotype was seen a handful of times. CDR3 residues: CASSENGAHTQYF. In DNA form, the CDR3 reads TGTGCCAGCAGTGAAAACGGGGCCCATACGCAGTATTTT. The chain employs TRBV28 and TRBJ2-3, with D tentatively TRBD1 or TRBD2 (5 bases each). V was clipped by 5 bases and J by 7 bases, with 13 bases between them. Germline assignment: CDR1 MDHEN and CDR2 SYDVKM. The length of the CDR3 is 13 residues.

The genes are TRBV6-2 or TRBV6-3 and TRBJ2-6, with 7 bases fitting TRBD1. V shed 4 bases, J shed 0 bases, and the junction held 12 bases outside the gene matches. This CDR3 is built from 19 residues. CDR1 MNHEY and CDR2 SVGEGT come from the germline V gene. The CDR3 region has the DNA TGTGCCAGCAGTTCGAGGACAGGAACCGACCTCTCTGGGGCCAACGTCCTGACTTTC. It yields the protein CASSSRTGTDLSGANVLTF.

The rearrangement uses TRBV6-2 or TRBV6-3 and TRBJ1-5, with D possibly TRBD1 on 6 matching bases. The CDR3 consists of 14 residues. Germline V gene data show CDR1 as MNHEY and CDR2 as SVGEGT. V lost 0 bases and J 6 bases, leaving 9 bases between the germline ends. The CDR3 DNA reads as TGTGCCAGCAGTTACTCGGGGGGGCGTCAGCCCCAGCATTTT. It translates to CASSYSGGRQPQHF.

The V call is TRBV15, the J call TRBJ2-5; D is unresolved. The germline V gene encodes CDR1 LNHNV and CDR2 YYDKDF (reference sequence). CDR3 length: 13 residues. V lost 4 bases and J lost 5, with 11 bases in between. The CDR3 reads CATSKGLGETQYF. The CDR3 DNA reads as TGTGCCACCAGCAAGGGCCTCGGGGAGACCCAGTACTTC.

This clonotype occurred a few times. This chain connects TRBV6-1 to TRBJ1-1; D gene uncertain. CDR3 length: 18 amino acids. V was shortened by 5 bases and J by 1 base, with 23 bases between the two germline ends. Germline CDR1 is MNHNS and CDR2 is SASEGT. The DNA for the CDR3 is TGTGCCAGCAGTAAGTCTCCCTGGGCCTCCGTGGGGAACACTGAAGCTTTCTTT. Its translation: CASSKSPWASVGNTEAFF.

This clonotype was counted many times. The chain uses TRBV25-1 and TRBJ2-1, with a tentative D call TRBD2 (7 bases). The CDR3 loop spans 15 amino acids. V gave up 5 bases and J gave up 7 bases, with 18 bases separating them. The germline gives CDR1 MGHDK, CDR2 SYGVNS. Here the CDR3 reads CASSSVMGRGNEQFF. CDR3 DNA sequence: TGTGCCAGCAGTTCAGTTATGGGGAGGGGGAATGAGCAGTTCTTC.

This clonotype came up many times. This may be a read error, as it is one base from a much larger clone. This rearrangement joins TRBV5-5 to TRBJ2-5; D remains ambiguous. In germline, CDR1 is SGHKS, CDR2 YYEKEE (reference sequence). This CDR3 is built from 13 residues. V lost 2 bases and J lost 1, with 6 bases in between. DNA of the CDR3: TGTGCCAGCAGCTTACAGATCCAAGAGACCCAGTACTTC. Translated, it gives CASSLQIQETQYF. The full variable domain, rest sourced from reference TRBV5-5 and TRBJ2-5, is DAGVTQSPTHLIKTRGQQVTLRCSPISGHKSVSWYQQVLGQGPQFIFQYYEKEERGRGNFPDRFSARQFPNYSSELNVNALLLGDSALYLCASSLQIQETQYFGPGTRLLVL.

This chain links TRBV29-1 with TRBJ2-7; D gene unclear. Germline V gene data show CDR1 as SQVTM and CDR2 as ANQGSEA. The V end lost 3 bases, the J end lost 3 bases, and 6 bases lay between the germline ends. The CDR3 is 11 amino acids. This CDR3 reads CSVDWDYEQYF. The DNA of the CDR3 is TGCAGCGTTGATTGGGACTACGAGCAGTACTTC.

This clonotype appeared a few times. The chain couples TRBV15 to TRBJ2-3; 10 nucleotides align to TRBD2. Trimming cost V 3 bases and J 4 bases; bases outside gene matches: 4. The germline V gene has CDR1 LNHNV and CDR2 YYDKDF (reference sequence). This CDR3 has 15 residues. The CDR3 is CATSRSSGSSDTQYF. CDR3 DNA: TGTGCCACCAGCAGGTCTAGCGGGAGTTCAGATACGCAGTATTTT.

V is TRBV20-1 and J is TRBJ2-3, with 8 bases identical to TRBD2. Looked up from germline, CDR1 is DFQATT and CDR2 is SNEGSKA (reference sequence). Trimming took 4 bases from V and 2 from J; bases not matched to a gene: 8. This CDR3 has 15 residues. The CDR3 nucleotides read TGCAGTGCTAAGTCTACTAGCGGATTCACAGATACGCAGTATTTT. This codes for CSAKSTSGFTDTQYF.

This clonotype came up many times. J is TRBJ2-1 and V is TRBV9; D assignment may be TRBD1 or TRBD2 (5 bases each). The CDR3 totals 14 residues. Trimming cost V 0 bases and J 9 bases, with 13 bases left between them. From germline, CDR1 is SGDLS and CDR2 YYNGEE. The CDR3 sequence is CASSVASSGSEQFF. The CDR3 region has the DNA TGTGCCAGCAGCGTAGCGTCGTCAGGGAGTGAGCAGTTCTTC.

The chain uses TRBV20-1 and TRBJ2-1, with D possibly TRBD2 on 7 matching bases. Trimming took off 5 bases at V and 7 bases at J, with 15 bases between the two ends. Germline V lookup: CDR1 DFQATT, CDR2 SNEGSKA (reference sequence). CDR3 length equals 13 residues. This chain's CDR3 is CSAPLGGRNEQFF. Written as DNA, the CDR3 is TGCAGTGCTCCCTTGGGGGGGCGGAATGAGCAGTTCTTC.

This clonotype was detected a few times. The chain uses TRBV7-2 and TRBJ2-2, with unresolved D. Germline CDR1 reads SGHTA; CDR2 reads FQGNSA. This CDR3 is built from 16 residues. The germline V and J ends were trimmed by 1 base and 4 bases, with 13 bases remaining between them. CDR3 residues: CASSLDSASTTGELFF. CDR3 nucleotides: TGTGCCAGCAGCTTAGATAGTGCCAGCACCACCGGGGAGCTGTTTTTT. The whole variable domain, remainder taken from reference TRBV7-2 and TRBJ2-2, is GAGVSQSPSNKVTEKGKDVELRCDPISGHTALYWYRQSLGQGLEFLIYFQGNSAPDKSGLPSDRFSAERTGGSVSTLTIQRTQQEDSAVYLCASSLDSASTTGELFFGEGSRLTVL.

This clonotype was seen repeatedly, ten times or more. The genes are TRBV11-2 and TRBJ1-3; tentative D call: TRBD1 (6 bases). Trimming removed 5 bases from V and 8 bases from J, with 16 bases in between. Germline CDR1 and CDR2: SGHAT and FQNNGV. This CDR3 has 14 residues. CDR3 coding DNA: TGTGCCAGCAGCGCGCAGGGGACGGTGGACACCATATATTTT. Its translation: CASSAQGTVDTIYF.

The gene calls are TRBV4-3 and TRBJ2-2, with D possibly being TRBD1 (6 bases). The CDR3 loop spans 13 amino acids. The V and J ends lost 3 bases and 8 bases respectively, with 10 bases between them. The germline CDR1 and CDR2 sequences are LGHNA and YSLEER. This CDR3 is CASSHLQGGELFF. The CDR3 bases are TGCGCCAGCAGCCACCTACAGGGTGGGGAGCTGTTTTTT.

This chain uses TRBV20-1 with TRBJ1-5; D gene uncertain. Trimming took off 0 bases at V and 2 bases at J, with 23 bases between the two ends. Germline V CDR1 and CDR2: DFQATT, SNEGSKA (reference sequence). CDR3 size: 19 residues. CDR3 in DNA: TGCAGTGCTAGAGATGGGCCTCACCTAGATCGGTGGGGCAATCAGCCCCAGCATTTT. It translates to CSARDGPHLDRWGNQPQHF.

The rearrangement links TRBV9 to TRBJ1-3; D perhaps matches TRBD1 (5 bases). The CDR3 runs 15 residues. Germline V gene data show CDR1 as SGDLS and CDR2 as YYNGEE. V gave up 6 bases and J gave up 1 base, with 14 bases separating them. CDR3 sequence (DNA): TGTGCCAGCACACCGGGGGATAGGTCTGGAAACACCATATATTTT. It yields the protein CASTPGDRSGNTIYF.

The chain couples TRBV7-9 to TRBJ2-7, with D tentatively TRBD1 or TRBD2 (5 bases each). Germline CDR1 and CDR2: SEHNR and FQNEAQ (reference sequence). The CDR3 spans 15 residues. Deletions cut 5 bases from V and 4 bases from J, with 18 bases between. The CDR3 sequence: CASSPQIEGTYEQYF. CDR3 DNA sequence: TGTGCCAGCAGCCCCCAGATAGAGGGGACGTACGAGCAGTACTTC.

This clonotype is medium-sized (0.01 to 0.1%) by share. V usage is TRBV15 and J usage is TRBJ2-7, with 9 bases fitting TRBD2. CDR1 is LNHNV and CDR2 is YYDKDF in the germline V gene (reference sequence). V lost 1 base and J lost 5; bases outside the gene matches: 6. The CDR3 runs 15 residues. The CDR3 here is CATSRGGLASDEQYF. The CDR3 bases are TGTGCCACCAGCAGAGGGGGACTAGCTAGCGACGAGCAGTACTTC. The full variable domain, with the rest looked up from reference TRBV15 and TRBJ2-7, is DAMVIQNPRYQVTQFGKPVTLSCSQTLNHNVMYWYQQKSSQAPKLLFHYYDKDFNNEADTPDNFQSRRPNTSFCFLDIRSPGLGDTAMYLCATSRGGLASDEQYFGPGTRLTVT.

This clonotype was seen a few times. The V and J genes are TRBV7-3 and TRBJ2-7; no clear D gene. Germline-derived CDR1 and CDR2 are SGHTA and FQGTGA. The length of the CDR3 is 13 residues. Trimming left V 6 bases short and J 5 bases short, with 14 bases between. The CDR3 loop reads CASSPTLHHEQYF. CDR3 sequence (DNA): TGTGCCAGCAGTCCCACGTTGCACCACGAGCAGTACTTC.